The rows below give T cell receptor beta chains drawn from one sample of a study of blood T cells in healthy people across ages. TCRdb redid the calling of the 5' RACE reads with MiXCR, one entry per CDR3 protein. The table has 650,000 or so distinct CDR3 sequences, under 65% seen once; the top ten hold roughly 14%. The sample was blood. The receptors stem from a woman older than 75 in good health. Each CDR3 is given with its conserved first and last residue. D genes are given only for firm matches. Expanded clones are given a class, and other clones once, few, many or no size at all.

cdr3_nt cdr3_aa j_call d_call v_call clone_size
TGCAGTGCCCCGTCGGGAGTTACGGGGGAGCTGTTTTTT CSAPSGVTGELFF TRBJ2-2 . TRBV20-1 .
TGCGCCAGCAGCCAAGACTTATACACAGATACGCAGTATTTT CASSQDLYTDTQYF TRBJ2-3 . TRBV4-3 .
TGTGCCAGCAGTCGCGGGGGGTCCACAGATACGCAGTATTTT CASSRGGSTDTQYF TRBJ2-3 TRBD2 TRBV12-3/TRBV12-4 many
TGTGCCAGCAGCACATCGCTAGGGACGGGCACCGGGGAGCTGTTTTTT CASSTSLGTGTGELFF TRBJ2-2 . TRBV9 .
TGTGCCATCAGTGAGCGGTCCGGTGAGGGGACTGAAGCTTTCTTT CAISERSGEGTEAFF TRBJ1-1 . TRBV10-3 many
TGTGCCAGCAGTTTGAGGGACAGGGCCTCCTACGAGCAGTACTTC CASSLRDRASYEQYF TRBJ2-7 TRBD1 TRBV27 many
TGTACCAGCAGTGAATTAGCGGGAGGGCCGGGTGAGCAGTTCTTC CTSSELAGGPGEQFF TRBJ2-1 TRBD2 TRBV25-1 .
TGTGCCAGCAGCTTGTTGCGCGATGAGCAGTTCTTC CASSLLRDEQFF TRBJ2-1 . TRBV5-5 .
TGTGCCACCTCAACGAGCTACGAGCAGTACTTC CATSTSYEQYF TRBJ2-7 . TRBV28 few
TGCGCCAGCAGCCCCCCGGGAATTGAAGAGACCCAGTACTTC CASSPPGIEETQYF TRBJ2-5 . TRBV4-1 .
TGTGCCAGCTCACCGGTACAAGGAGATACGCAGTATTTT CASSPVQGDTQYF TRBJ2-3 . TRBV18 .
TGTGCCAGCAGGTACAGCGGGGGGGCGGGTGAGCAGTTCTTC CASRYSGGAGEQFF TRBJ2-1 TRBD2 TRBV3-1 many
TGTGCCAGCAGCCTATACAGGGATATAGCCAAAAACATTCAGTACTTC CASSLYRDIAKNIQYF TRBJ2-4 . TRBV7-9 many
TGCAGTGCTGCTAGGTTCAGAGATACGCAGTATTTT CSAARFRDTQYF TRBJ2-3 . TRBV20-1 many
TGTGCCAGCAGGGGCAGGGGGCCCCAAGCTTTCTTT CASRGRGPQAFF TRBJ1-1 TRBD1 TRBV28 few
TGTGCCAGCAGTCAGAGCCTCAGCTCCTACAATGAGCAGTTCTTC CASSQSLSSYNEQFF TRBJ2-1 . TRBV3-1 few
TGCAGCGCCTACGGGACAGGAATGGGGGAGACCCAGTACTTC CSAYGTGMGETQYF TRBJ2-5 TRBD1 TRBV29-1 many
TGTGCCAGCAGTGAAGGACTAGCGGGAGCACGTAAGACCCAGTACTTC CASSEGLAGARKTQYF TRBJ2-5 TRBD2 TRBV6-1 many
TGCAGTGCCCCGGGACAGTTTAGCTCTGGGGCCAACGTCCTGACTTTC CSAPGQFSSGANVLTF TRBJ2-6 TRBD1 TRBV20-1 .
TGCGCCAGCAGCTCTACAGGGACTACTGAAGCTTTCTTT CASSSTGTTEAFF TRBJ1-1 . TRBV5-1 .
TGTGCCAGTTCGCCTATAGCGGGGGGCGCAGATACGCAGTATTTT CASSPIAGGADTQYF TRBJ2-3 TRBD2 TRBV12-3/TRBV12-4 .
TGTGCCAGCCGCCGGGGGCTCCAAGAGACCCAGTACTTC CASRRGLQETQYF TRBJ2-5 . TRBV2 .
TGCGCCAGCAGCACAAGTGGACGAGGGATGAATTCACCCCTCCACTTT CASSTSGRGMNSPLHF TRBJ1-6 . TRBV5-1 .
TGTGCCAGCAGTGGTGGCGGGGGGGCGGATGAGCAGTACTTC CASSGGGGADEQYF TRBJ2-7 TRBD2 TRBV25-1 .
TGTGCCAGCAGGGGACTAGCGGATAGCACAGATACGCAGTATTTT CASRGLADSTDTQYF TRBJ2-3 TRBD2 TRBV27 many
TGTGCCAGCAGCCAAACAGCGGGCAGGAACAATGAGCAGTTCTTC CASSQTAGRNNEQFF TRBJ2-1 . TRBV14 once
TGTGCCAGCAGTGTCAACAATCCGGGCTATGGCTACACCTTC CASSVNNPGYGYTF TRBJ1-2 . TRBV28 .
TGTGCCAGCAGTGCGTCTAACTATGGCTACACCTTC CASSASNYGYTF TRBJ1-2 . TRBV2 .
TGCGCCAGCAGCCAAGAAGAGCTAGCGGGGTACAATGAGCAGTTCTTC CASSQEELAGYNEQFF TRBJ2-1 TRBD2 TRBV4-3 .
TGTGCCAGCAGCTCCTACCGGGACAGGGGGTACGAGCAGTACTTC CASSSYRDRGYEQYF TRBJ2-7 TRBD1 TRBV7-9 many
TGTGCCAGCAGTGGGACTAGCGGGAGAACCCCAAAACCCTGCGAGCAGTACTTC CASSGTSGRTPKPCEQYF TRBJ2-7 TRBD2 TRBV6-2/TRBV6-3 .
TGCAGCGTTGGAGGCCGGGGGGACACTGAAGCTTTCTTT CSVGGRGDTEAFF TRBJ1-1 . TRBV29-1 .
TGCAGTGCTACCCCCAGGGGCTCCTACAATGAGCAGTTCTTC CSATPRGSYNEQFF TRBJ2-1 . TRBV20-1 .
TGTGCCAGCGCTCGAGATAACACCGGGGAGCTGTTTTTT CASARDNTGELFF TRBJ2-2 . TRBV7-3 .
TGCGCCAGCAGCTTGGGTCCAAGTCCCTCCTACGAGCAGTACTTC CASSLGPSPSYEQYF TRBJ2-7 . TRBV5-1 few
TGTGCCAGCAGCCCGGATCTTCGGGGGGCCGGAAACACCATATATTTT CASSPDLRGAGNTIYF TRBJ1-3 . TRBV7-3 once